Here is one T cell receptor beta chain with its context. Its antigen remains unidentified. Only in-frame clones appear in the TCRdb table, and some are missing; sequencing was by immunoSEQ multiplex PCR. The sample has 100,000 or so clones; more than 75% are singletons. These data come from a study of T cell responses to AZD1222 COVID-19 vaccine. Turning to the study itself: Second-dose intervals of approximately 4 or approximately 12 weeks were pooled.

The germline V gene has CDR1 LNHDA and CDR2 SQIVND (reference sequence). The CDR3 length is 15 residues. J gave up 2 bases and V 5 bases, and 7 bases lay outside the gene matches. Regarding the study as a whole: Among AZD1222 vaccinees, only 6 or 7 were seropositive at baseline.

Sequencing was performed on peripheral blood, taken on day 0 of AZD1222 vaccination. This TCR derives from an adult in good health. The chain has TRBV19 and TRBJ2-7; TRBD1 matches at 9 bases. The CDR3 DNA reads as TGTGCCAGTAGTGACCCGGGACAGGGAACCTACGAGCAGTACTTC. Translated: CASSDPGQGTYEQYF. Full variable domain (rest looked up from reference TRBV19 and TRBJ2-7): DGGITQSPKYLFRKEGQNVTLSCEQNLNHDAMYWYRQDPGQGLRLIYYSQIVNDFQKGDIAEGYSVSREKKESFPLTVTSAQKNPTAFYLCASSDPGQGTYEQYFGPGTRLTVT.